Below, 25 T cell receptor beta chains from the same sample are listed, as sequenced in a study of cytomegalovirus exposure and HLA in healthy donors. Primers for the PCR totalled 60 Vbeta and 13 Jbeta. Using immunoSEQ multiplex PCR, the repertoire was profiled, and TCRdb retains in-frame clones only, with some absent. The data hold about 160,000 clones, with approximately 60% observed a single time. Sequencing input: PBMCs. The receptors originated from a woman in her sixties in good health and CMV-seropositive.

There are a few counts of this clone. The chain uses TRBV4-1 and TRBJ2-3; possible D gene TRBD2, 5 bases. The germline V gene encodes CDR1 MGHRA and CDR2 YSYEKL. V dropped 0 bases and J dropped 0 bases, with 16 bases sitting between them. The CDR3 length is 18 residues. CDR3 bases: TGCGCCAGCAGCCAAGAATCTAGCCCGATCTTTAGCACAGATACGCAGTATTTT. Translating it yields CASSQESSPIFSTDTQYF.

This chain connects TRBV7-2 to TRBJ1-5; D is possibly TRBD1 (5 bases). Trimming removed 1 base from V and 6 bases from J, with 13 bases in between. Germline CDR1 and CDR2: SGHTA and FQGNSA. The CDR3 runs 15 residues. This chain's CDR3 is CASSLVVQGGQPQHF. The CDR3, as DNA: TGTGCCAGCAGCTTAGTTGTTCAGGGTGGTCAGCCCCAGCATTTT.

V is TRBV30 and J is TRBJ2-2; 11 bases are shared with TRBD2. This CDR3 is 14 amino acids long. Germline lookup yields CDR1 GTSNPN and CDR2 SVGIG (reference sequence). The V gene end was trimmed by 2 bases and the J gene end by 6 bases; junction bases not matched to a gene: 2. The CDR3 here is CAWSIAGGAGELFF. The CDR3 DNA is TGTGCCTGGAGTATAGCGGGAGGGGCCGGGGAGCTGTTTTTT.

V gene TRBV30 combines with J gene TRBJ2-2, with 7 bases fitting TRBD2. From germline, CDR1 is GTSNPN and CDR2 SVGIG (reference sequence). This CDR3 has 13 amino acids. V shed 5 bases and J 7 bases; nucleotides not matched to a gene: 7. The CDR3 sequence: CAWGLGWSGELFF. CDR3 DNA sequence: TGTGCCTGGGGACTAGGGTGGAGCGGGGAGCTGTTTTTT.

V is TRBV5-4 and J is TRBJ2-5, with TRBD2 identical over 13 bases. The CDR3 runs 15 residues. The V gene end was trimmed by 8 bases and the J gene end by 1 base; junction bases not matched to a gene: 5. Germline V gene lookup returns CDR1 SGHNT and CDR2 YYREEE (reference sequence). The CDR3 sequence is CARLAGGDLQETQYF. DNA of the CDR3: TGTGCCAGACTAGCGGGAGGGGACCTCCAAGAGACCCAGTACTTC.

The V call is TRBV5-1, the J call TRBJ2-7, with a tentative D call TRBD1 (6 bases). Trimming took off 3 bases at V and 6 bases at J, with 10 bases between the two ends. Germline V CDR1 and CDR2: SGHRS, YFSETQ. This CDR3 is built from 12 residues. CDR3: CASSSTGSEQYF. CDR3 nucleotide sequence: TGCGCCAGCAGCTCTACAGGGAGCGAGCAGTACTTC.

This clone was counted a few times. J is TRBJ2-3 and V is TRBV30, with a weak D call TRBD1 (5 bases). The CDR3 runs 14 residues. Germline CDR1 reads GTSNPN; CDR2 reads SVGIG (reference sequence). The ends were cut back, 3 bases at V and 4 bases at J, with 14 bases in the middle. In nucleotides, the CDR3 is TGTGCCTGGAGCTTTAGGGGTCGGGCAGATACGCAGTATTTT. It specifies CAWSFRGRADTQYF.

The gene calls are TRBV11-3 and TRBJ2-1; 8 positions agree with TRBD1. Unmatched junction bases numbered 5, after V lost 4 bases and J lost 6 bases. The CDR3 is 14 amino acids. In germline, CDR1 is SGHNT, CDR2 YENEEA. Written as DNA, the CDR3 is TGTGCCAGCAGCTCGCAGGGGGCGCTCAATGAGCAGTTCTTC. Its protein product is CASSSQGALNEQFF.

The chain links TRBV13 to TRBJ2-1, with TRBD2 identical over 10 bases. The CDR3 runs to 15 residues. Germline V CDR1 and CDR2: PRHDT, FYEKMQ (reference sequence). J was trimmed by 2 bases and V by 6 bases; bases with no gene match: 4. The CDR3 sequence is CASSRAGGTYNEQFF. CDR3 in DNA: TGTGCCAGCAGTCGAGCGGGAGGGACCTACAATGAGCAGTTCTTC.

CDR3 in DNA: TGTGCCAGCAGGGAGGATTTATCTTCACCCCTCCACTTT. It codes for CASREDLSSPLHF. The rearrangement uses TRBV6-4 and TRBJ1-6, with D unclear. V dropped 6 bases and J dropped 9 bases, with 12 bases sitting between them. The length of the CDR3 is 13 residues. CDR1 and CDR2 (germline): MRHNA, SNTAGT.

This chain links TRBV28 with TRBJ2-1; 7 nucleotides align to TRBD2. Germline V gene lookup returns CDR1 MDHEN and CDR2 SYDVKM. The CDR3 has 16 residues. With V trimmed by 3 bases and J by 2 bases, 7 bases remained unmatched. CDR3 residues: CASSLLVSGPYNEQFF. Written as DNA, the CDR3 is TGTGCCAGCAGTTTGTTGGTTAGCGGGCCCTACAATGAGCAGTTCTTC.

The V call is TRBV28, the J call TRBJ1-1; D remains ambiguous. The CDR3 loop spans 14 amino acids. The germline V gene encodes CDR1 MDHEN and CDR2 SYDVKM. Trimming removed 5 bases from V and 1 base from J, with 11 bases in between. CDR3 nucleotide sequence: TGTGCCAGCAGTCGCACAAGGAGGAACACTGAAGCTTTCTTT. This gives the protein CASSRTRRNTEAFF.

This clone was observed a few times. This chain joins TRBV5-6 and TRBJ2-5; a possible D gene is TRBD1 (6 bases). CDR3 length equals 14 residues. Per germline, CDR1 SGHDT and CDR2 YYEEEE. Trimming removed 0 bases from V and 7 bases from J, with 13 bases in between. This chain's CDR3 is CASSLAQGGGTQYF. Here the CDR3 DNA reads TGTGCCAGCAGCTTGGCACAGGGTGGTGGGACCCAGTACTTC.

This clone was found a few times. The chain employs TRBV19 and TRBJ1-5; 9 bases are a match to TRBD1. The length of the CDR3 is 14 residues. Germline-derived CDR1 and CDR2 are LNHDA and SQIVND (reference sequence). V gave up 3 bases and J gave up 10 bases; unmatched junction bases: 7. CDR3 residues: CASSIGQGINPQHF. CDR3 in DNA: TGTGCCAGTAGTATCGGACAGGGGATCAACCCCCAGCATTTT.

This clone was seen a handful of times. The CDR3 DNA follows: TGTGCCAGCAGATCCGTTCTGAACACTGAAGCTTTCTTT. Encoded protein: CASRSVLNTEAFF. The chain couples TRBV6-5 to TRBJ1-1; D remains ambiguous. V lost 6 bases and J 0 bases, leaving 8 bases between the germline ends. The germline V gene has CDR1 MNHEY and CDR2 SVGAGI. This CDR3 comprises 13 residues.

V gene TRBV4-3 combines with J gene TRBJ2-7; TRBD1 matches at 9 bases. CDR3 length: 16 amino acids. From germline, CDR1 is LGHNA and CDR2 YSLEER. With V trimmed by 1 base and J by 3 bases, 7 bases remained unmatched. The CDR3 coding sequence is TGCGCCAGCAGCCAAGCCCCCGGGACAGGGTACTACGAGCAGTACTTC. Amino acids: CASSQAPGTGYYEQYF.

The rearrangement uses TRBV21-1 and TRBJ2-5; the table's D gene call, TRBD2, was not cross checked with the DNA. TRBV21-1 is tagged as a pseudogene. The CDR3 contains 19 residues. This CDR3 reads CASSKVSGGGPSPEETQYF. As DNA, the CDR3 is TGTGCCAGCAGCAAAGTTAGCGGGGGAGGACCTAGCCCCGAAGAGACCCAGTACTTC.

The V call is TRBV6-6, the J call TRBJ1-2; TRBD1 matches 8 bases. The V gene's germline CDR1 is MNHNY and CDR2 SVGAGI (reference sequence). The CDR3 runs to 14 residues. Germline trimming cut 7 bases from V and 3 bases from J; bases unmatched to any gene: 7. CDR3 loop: CASIDDRGYYGYTF. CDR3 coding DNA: TGTGCCAGCATTGATGACAGGGGCTACTATGGCTACACCTTC.

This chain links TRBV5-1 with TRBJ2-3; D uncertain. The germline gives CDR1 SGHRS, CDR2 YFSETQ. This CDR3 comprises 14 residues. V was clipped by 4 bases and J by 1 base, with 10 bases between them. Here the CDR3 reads CASSRNPGTDTQYF. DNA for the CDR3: TGCGCCAGCAGCCGAAACCCAGGCACAGATACGCAGTATTTT.

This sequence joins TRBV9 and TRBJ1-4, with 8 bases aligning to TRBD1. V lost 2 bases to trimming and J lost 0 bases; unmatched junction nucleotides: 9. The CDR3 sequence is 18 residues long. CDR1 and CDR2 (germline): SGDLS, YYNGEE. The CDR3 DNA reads TGTGCCAGCAGCGTCGGACCAGACAGGGGCGCAACTAATGAAAAACTGTTTTTT. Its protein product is CASSVGPDRGATNEKLFF.

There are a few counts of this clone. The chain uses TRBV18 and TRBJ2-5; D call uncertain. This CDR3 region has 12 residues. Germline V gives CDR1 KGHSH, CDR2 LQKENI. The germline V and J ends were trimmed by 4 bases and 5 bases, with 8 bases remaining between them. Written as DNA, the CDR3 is TGTGCCAGCTCACGGGCCTCCGAGACCCAGTACTTC. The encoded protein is CASSRASETQYF.

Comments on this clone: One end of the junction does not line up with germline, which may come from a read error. The CDR3 DNA reads as TGTGCCAGCAGTTCGGGGGACGGGGGGATGGGATTC. Its translation: CASSSGDGGMGF. The chain is built from TRBV28 and TRBJ2-7, with 7 positions matching TRBD2. Germline V gene sequence: CDR1 MDHEN, CDR2 SYDVKM. This CDR3 comprises 12 residues.

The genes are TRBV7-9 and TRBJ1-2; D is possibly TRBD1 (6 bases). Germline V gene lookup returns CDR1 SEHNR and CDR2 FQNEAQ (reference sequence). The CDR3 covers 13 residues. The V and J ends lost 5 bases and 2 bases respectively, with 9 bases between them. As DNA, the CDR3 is TGTGCCAGCAGCCCACAGGGAAACTATGGCTACACCTTC. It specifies CASSPQGNYGYTF.

CDR3 DNA sequence: TGTGCCAGCAGCTTGGGCTCAGCGAGAGAGACCCAGTACTTC. It specifies CASSLGSARETQYF. The chain uses TRBV5-5 and TRBJ2-5; D unresolved. The V and J ends lost 0 bases and 4 bases respectively, with 10 bases between them. The CDR3 is 14 amino acids. Germline loops: CDR1 SGHKS, CDR2 YYEKEE (reference sequence).

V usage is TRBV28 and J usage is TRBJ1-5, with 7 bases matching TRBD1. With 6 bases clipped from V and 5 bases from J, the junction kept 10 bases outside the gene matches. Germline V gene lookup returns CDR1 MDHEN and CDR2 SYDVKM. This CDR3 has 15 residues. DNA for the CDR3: TGTGCCAGCAGCCCTTCACTGACAGGGTATCAGCCCCAGCATTTT. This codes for CASSPSLTGYQPQHF.